The clone carrying this TCR beta chain has just a few counts. What it binds is unknown. The data derive from a study of response to subunit inactivated influenza vaccine. TCRdb re-derived calls from the RT-PCR reads in MiXCR, one entry per CDR3 protein. The repertoire holds 200,000 to 250,000 distinct CDR3 sequences, with more than 9% as singletons. Trimming cost V 0 bases and J 6 bases; bases outside gene matches: 8. CDR1 MNHEY and CDR2 SMNVEV come from the germline V gene (reference sequence). The CDR3 is 16 amino acids. The study, taken as a whole, reports: Each seasonal influenza vaccination, the authors suggested, recruits few new T cells.

The material was non-naive T cells sorted from PBMCs, obtained approximately 15 days before vaccination. The chain combines TRBV27 with TRBJ2-1; 7 bases align to TRBD1. The sequence derives from a man aged 45-60 years who received an inactivated influenza vaccine. The chain's CDR3 is CASSLSRGGEVNEQFF. CDR3 DNA sequence: TGTGCCAGCAGTTTATCGCGAGGGGGCGAAGTCAATGAGCAGTTCTTC.